The 26 T cell receptor beta chains in this list originate from one sample, sequenced in a study of OX40 agonist ivuxolimab in advanced cancers. Library preparation employed the immunoSEQ multiplex PCR assay. The table comes from immuneACCESS by way of TCRdb, which keeps in-frame sequences with V and J called. Part of the clones is missing from these tables; in studies checked, under half for an unresolved V gene and the rest for unknown reasons. Recorded for this sample are some 47,000 clones; 75% to 85% of them occurred a single time. 1.5% to 2% of the sample is in the top ten clones. Sequenced material: CD4+ or CD8+ T cells sorted from blood, taken in a trial of the OX40 agonist ivuxolimab. The receptors stem from an adult with an advanced solid tumor such as melanoma, head and neck, liver or kidney cancer.

The chain combines TRBV21-1 with TRBJ2-7; no check of the table's D call, TRBD1, against the DNA was made. TRBV21-1 counts as a pseudogene. CDR3 size: 18 residues. Here the CDR3 DNA reads TGTGCCAGCAGCAAAGCGGATGAAAAACCAGGACAAGCCTACGAGCAGTACTTC. Its translation is CASSKADEKPGQAYEQYF.

This chain links TRBV19 with TRBJ2-7; 7 bases map to TRBD2. CDR1 and CDR2 (germline): LNHDA, SQIVND (reference sequence). V shed 5 bases, J shed 2 bases, and the junction held 12 bases outside the gene matches. The CDR3 is made up of 16 amino acids. DNA for the CDR3: TGTGCCAGTAGTGGGACCGGGACTAAGCCGACCTACGAGCAGTACTTC. This encodes CASSGTGTKPTYEQYF.

V is TRBV2 and J is TRBJ1-6; the D gene is possibly TRBD1 (5 bases). Germline-derived CDR1 and CDR2 are SNHLY and FYNNEI. This CDR3 is built from 11 residues. Trimming removed 8 bases at V and 16 bases at J, with 15 bases between. CDR3 protein: CASGGLTLLHF. The CDR3 DNA follows: TGTGCCAGCGGGGGTTTAACTCTTCTCCACTTT.

This chain joins TRBV4-2 and TRBJ2-3; 9 bases agree with TRBD2. The CDR3 is 16 residues long. Unmatched junction bases numbered 4, after V lost 3 bases and J lost 0 bases. In germline, CDR1 is LGHNA, CDR2 YNFKEQ. The CDR3 region has the DNA TGTGCCAGCAGCCAGGTTACTAGCGGGAGCACAGATACGCAGTATTTT. Encoded protein: CASSQVTSGSTDTQYF.

The rearrangement joins TRBV5-1 to TRBJ1-1; 8 bases align to TRBD1. With V trimmed by 0 bases and J by 3 bases, 4 bases remained unmatched. This CDR3 comprises 15 residues. CDR1 SGHRS and CDR2 YFSETQ come from the germline V gene. CDR3 residues: CASSLADRDYTEAFF. The CDR3 nucleotides read TGCGCCAGCAGCTTGGCGGACAGGGACTACACTGAAGCTTTCTTT.

The chain is built from TRBV23-1 and TRBJ2-2, with D possibly being TRBD1 (6 bases). TRBV23-1 is an ORF for which the function is uncertain. The CDR3 length is 18 residues. V was trimmed by 2 bases and J by 1 base, leaving 17 bases between them. CDR3 in amino acids: CASSQDESIRGNTGELFF. The CDR3 coding sequence is TGCGCCAGCAGTCAAGACGAGTCAATCAGGGGGAACACCGGGGAGCTGTTTTTT.

This clone was recorded once. V and J are TRBV28 and TRBJ2-5; D remains unclear. The germline V gene has CDR1 MDHEN and CDR2 SYDVKM. This CDR3 has 14 amino acids. V was cut by 7 bases and J by 1 base, with 13 bases left in between. The CDR3 here is CASTPQWIQETQYF. CDR3 bases: TGTGCCAGCACCCCCCAGTGGATCCAAGAGACCCAGTACTTC.

J is TRBJ1-1 and V is TRBV23-1, with unresolved D. TRBV23-1 is labeled an ORF, and its function is uncertain. CDR3 length: 10 amino acids. Trimming stripped 3 bases from V and 7 bases from J, with 3 bases between. The CDR3 reads CASSHGEAFF. CDR3 bases: TGCGCCAGCAGTCATGGTGAAGCTTTCTTT.

The V and J genes are TRBV27 and TRBJ2-1; TRBD1 matches at 10 bases. This CDR3 is built from 15 residues. Germline V gene data show CDR1 as MNHEY and CDR2 as SMNVEV (reference sequence). Trimming at V came to 2 bases and at J to 6 bases, leaving 4 bases not matched to a gene. The CDR3 nucleotides are TGTGCCAGCAGTTTAAAGGGACAGGGGATCAATGAGCAGTTCTTC. It specifies CASSLKGQGINEQFF.

The chain joins TRBV6-5 to TRBJ1-5; the D is unclear. Trimming left V 4 bases short and J 4 bases short, with 14 bases between. This CDR3 has 15 amino acids. Germline CDR1 is MNHEY and CDR2 is SVGAGI. CDR3 in DNA: TGTGCCAGCAGTTCCACAATCAGTCGGAATCAGCCCCAGCATTTT. Its protein product is CASSSTISRNQPQHF.

The chain combines TRBV18 with TRBJ1-1, with TRBD1 matching over 8 bases. From germline, CDR1 is KGHSH and CDR2 LQKENI. CDR3 length: 15 residues. Germline trimming cut 3 bases from V and 5 bases from J; bases unmatched to any gene: 8. CDR3 sequence: CASSPDTGGVTEAFF. The CDR3 DNA follows: TGTGCCAGCTCACCGGACACAGGGGGGGTTACTGAAGCTTTCTTT.

V and J are TRBV27 and TRBJ2-2, with 8 bases identical to TRBD2. V shed 2 bases and J 2 bases; nucleotides not matched to a gene: 1. The germline CDR1 and CDR2 sequences are MNHEY and SMNVEV (reference sequence). The CDR3 totals 15 residues. The CDR3 nucleotides are TGTGCCAGCAGTTTAAGCGGGGGAAACACCGGGGAGCTGTTTTTT. This sequence encodes CASSLSGGNTGELFF.

CDR3 sequence (DNA): TGTGCCAGCAGCCCCCCCCGGGACTCGTTTGGGAATGAGCAGTTCTTC. It yields the protein CASSPPRDSFGNEQFF. This chain links TRBV7-2 with TRBJ2-1; TRBD2 is a possible D gene (6 bases). The germline CDR1 and CDR2 sequences are SGHTA and FQGNSA. The V gene lost 5 bases and the J gene lost 7 bases, with 21 bases spanning the gap. The CDR3 loop spans 16 amino acids.

The chain employs TRBV5-5 and TRBJ2-3; D gene uncertain. Germline lookup yields CDR1 SGHKS and CDR2 YYEKEE (reference sequence). Trimming pared 4 bases from V and 4 bases from J, leaving 7 bases between. This CDR3 region has 12 residues. As DNA, the CDR3 is TGTGCCAGCAGCCGTGATGCAGATACGCAGTATTTT. Its translation: CASSRDADTQYF.

This clone appeared once. This chain joins TRBV30 and TRBJ1-2, with unresolved D. The V end was cut by 4 bases, the J end by 7 bases, with 10 bases between. From germline, CDR1 is GTSNPN and CDR2 SVGIG (reference sequence). The CDR3 is 11 amino acids. CDR3 DNA sequence: TGTGCCTGGACCGTATTTGGTGGCTACACCTTC. Its translation: CAWTVFGGYTF.

V gene TRBV7-9 combines with J gene TRBJ2-1; 13 nucleotides line up with TRBD2. CDR3 size: 15 residues. V gave up 10 bases and J gave up 0 bases; unmatched junction bases: 3. Germline CDR1 is SEHNR and CDR2 is FQNEAQ (reference sequence). The CDR3 spells CATRTSGSSYNEQFF. CDR3 coding DNA: TGTGCCACCCGGACTAGCGGGAGCTCCTACAATGAGCAGTTCTTC.

The chain links TRBV6-4 to TRBJ1-2; D unresolved. The V gene's germline CDR1 is MRHNA and CDR2 SNTAGT. V shed 3 bases and J shed 3 bases, with 11 bases lying between them. The CDR3 length is 14 residues. The CDR3: CASSEGGSHYGYTF. CDR3 in DNA: TGTGCCAGCAGTGAGGGTGGCAGCCACTATGGCTACACCTTC.

The V call is TRBV11-3, the J call TRBJ2-1; D gene ambiguous. From germline, CDR1 is SGHNT and CDR2 YENEEA. The CDR3 is 13 residues long. Trimming removed 1 base at V and 4 bases at J, with 5 bases between. The DNA for the CDR3 is TGTGCCAGCAGCTTAGGAATTTACAATGAGCAGTTCTTC. As protein: CASSLGIYNEQFF.

This clone was counted only a few times. V and J are TRBV30 and TRBJ2-2, with 7 bases lining up with TRBD1. The CDR3 length is 12 residues. After removal of 2 bases from V and 9 bases from J, the junction contained 3 bases not matched to a gene. Germline V gives CDR1 GTSNPN, CDR2 SVGIG (reference sequence). The CDR3 nucleotides are TGTGCCTGGAGTCAAGGGGGCCGGGAGCTGTTTTTT. It specifies CAWSQGGRELFF.

This rearrangement joins TRBV7-9 to TRBJ2-2; 7 bases agree with TRBD2. V gave up 3 bases and J gave up 6 bases; unmatched junction bases: 10. CDR1 is SEHNR and CDR2 is FQNEAQ in the germline V gene (reference sequence). This CDR3 contains 16 residues. The CDR3 nucleotides read TGTGCCAGCAGCTTCCACCGGGACTACCCTTCCGGGGAGCTGTTTTTT. This translates into CASSFHRDYPSGELFF.

This chain uses TRBV6-6 with TRBJ2-1, with 11 bases fitting TRBD2. CDR3 length: 15 amino acids. The germline CDR1 and CDR2 sequences are MNHNY and SVGAGI (reference sequence). With 6 bases clipped from V and 8 bases from J, the junction kept 9 bases outside the gene matches. The CDR3 here is CASRTGTSGDDEQFF. The DNA of the CDR3 is TGTGCCAGCAGGACCGGGACTAGCGGAGACGATGAGCAGTTCTTC.

In DNA form, the CDR3 reads TGTGCCAGCAGCTTTTTAGGGTACTCACCCCTCCACTTT. Amino acid sequence: CASSFLGYSPLHF. This chain joins TRBV7-2 and TRBJ1-6; D uncertain. The CDR3 contains 13 residues. Germline V CDR1 and CDR2: SGHTA, FQGNSA. Between the trimmed V and J ends, which lost 3 bases and 10 bases, there was a span of 10 bases.

The chain is built from TRBV29-1 and TRBJ2-4; D ambiguous. The V and J ends lost 1 base and 4 bases respectively, with 5 bases between them. CDR1 SQVTM and CDR2 ANQGSEA come from the germline V gene. The CDR3 loop spans 12 amino acids. In DNA, the CDR3 is TGCAGCGTTGAAGTTCAGAAAAACATTCAGTACTTC. This gives the protein CSVEVQKNIQYF.

In this sample, this clone turned up a few times. This sequence joins TRBV7-9 and TRBJ1-1, with 8 nucleotides matching TRBD1. Germline V CDR1 and CDR2: SEHNR, FQNEAQ (reference sequence). CDR3 length: 18 residues. The J segment lost 7 bases and the V segment lost 5 bases, leaving 21 bases of the junction unmatched. This CDR3 is CASSPYYRTGRGDGEAFF. The CDR3 DNA reads as TGTGCCAGCAGCCCCTATTACCGGACAGGGCGGGGTGATGGTGAAGCTTTCTTT.

The chain links TRBV7-8 to TRBJ1-5, with D perhaps TRBD1 (6 bases). From germline, CDR1 is SGHVS and CDR2 FQNEAQ. This CDR3 is 16 amino acids long. Trimming cost V 0 bases and J 4 bases, with 13 bases left between them. The CDR3 DNA sequence: TGTGCCAGCAGCTTAGCCGCTCGACAGGCAAATCAGCCCCAGCATTTT. Its translation is CASSLAARQANQPQHF. The full variable domain, rest sourced from reference TRBV7-8 and TRBJ1-5, is GAGVSQSPRYKVAKRGQDVALRCDPISGHVSLFWYQQALGQGPEFLTYFQNEAQLDKSGLPSDRFFAERPEGSVSTLKIQRTQQEDSAVYLCASSLAARQANQPQHFGDGTRLSIL.

This chain uses TRBV5-6 with TRBJ1-1; weak D call: TRBD1 (6 bases). Germline V gene data show CDR1 as SGHDT and CDR2 as YYEEEE. The CDR3 has 15 residues. V lost 4 bases and J 0 bases, leaving 13 bases between the germline ends. CDR3 protein: CASSPWTVMNTEAFF. CDR3 DNA: TGTGCCAGCAGCCCGTGGACAGTTATGAACACTGAAGCTTTCTTT.